This T cell receptor beta chain came from a study of T-cell memory formation after mild COVID-19. TCRdb fed the 5' RACE reads into MiXCR, producing one record per CDR3 protein. Of roughly 300,000 distinct CDR3 sequences listed, around 15% are singletons. After removal of 0 bases from V and 6 bases from J, the junction contained 12 bases not matched to a gene. This CDR3 is built from 17 residues. Germline lookup yields CDR1 SQVTM and CDR2 ANQGSEA. This clonotype was recorded many times. This TCR came from a man in his late teens or twenties who had mild COVID-19 (a few samples of this study predate the infection). Cell type and time point are not known. The specimen was PBMCs or a T cell subset sorted from them (not recorded which). The chain links TRBV29-1 to TRBJ2-1, with 9 positions matching TRBD2. This chain's CDR3 is CSVEDGRGGLVGNEQFF. For the CDR3, the DNA is TGCAGCGTTGAAGATGGGCGGGGGGGCCTCGTAGGCAATGAGCAGTTCTTC.